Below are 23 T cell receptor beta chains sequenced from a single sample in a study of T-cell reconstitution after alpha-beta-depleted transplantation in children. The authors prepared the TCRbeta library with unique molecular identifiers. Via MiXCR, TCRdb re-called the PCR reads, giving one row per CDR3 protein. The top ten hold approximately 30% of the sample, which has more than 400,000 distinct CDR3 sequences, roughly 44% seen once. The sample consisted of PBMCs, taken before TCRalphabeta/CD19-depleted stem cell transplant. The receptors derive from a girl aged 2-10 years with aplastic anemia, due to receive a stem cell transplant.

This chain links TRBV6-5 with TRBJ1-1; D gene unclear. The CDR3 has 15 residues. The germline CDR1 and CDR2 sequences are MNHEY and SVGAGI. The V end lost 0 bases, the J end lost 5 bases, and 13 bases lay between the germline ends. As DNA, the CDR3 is TGTGCCAGCAGTTACTCGCGAAGGGTGGGAACTGAAGCTTTCTTT. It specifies CASSYSRRVGTEAFF.

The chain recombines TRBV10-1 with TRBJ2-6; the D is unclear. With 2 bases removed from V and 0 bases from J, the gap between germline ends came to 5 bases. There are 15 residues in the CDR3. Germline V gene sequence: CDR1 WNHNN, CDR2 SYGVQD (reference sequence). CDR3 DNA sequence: TGCGCCAGCAGTGAGGGCGGCTCTGGGGCCAACGTCCTGACTTTC. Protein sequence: CASSEGGSGANVLTF.

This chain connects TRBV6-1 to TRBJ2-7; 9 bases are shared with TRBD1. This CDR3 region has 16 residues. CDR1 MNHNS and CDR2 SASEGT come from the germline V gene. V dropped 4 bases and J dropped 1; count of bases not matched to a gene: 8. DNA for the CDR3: TGTGCCAGCAGTGCCCACCGGGACAGGGCTTCCTACGAGCAGTACTTC. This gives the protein CASSAHRDRASYEQYF.

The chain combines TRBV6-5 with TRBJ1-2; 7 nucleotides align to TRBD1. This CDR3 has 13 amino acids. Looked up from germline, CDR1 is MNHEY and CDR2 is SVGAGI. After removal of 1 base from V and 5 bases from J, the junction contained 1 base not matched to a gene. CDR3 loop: CASSYYRGYGYTF. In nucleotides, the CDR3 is TGTGCCAGCAGTTACTACAGGGGATATGGCTACACCTTC.

The CDR3 is CASSQERKGETQYF. CDR3 sequence (DNA): TGTGCCAGCAGCCAGGAAAGGAAGGGGGAGACCCAGTACTTC. V usage is TRBV3-1 and J usage is TRBJ2-5; tentative D call: TRBD1 (5 bases). V dropped 3 bases and J dropped 5 bases, with 13 bases sitting between them. Germline lookup yields CDR1 LGHDT and CDR2 YNNKEL (reference sequence). This CDR3 spans 14 amino acids.

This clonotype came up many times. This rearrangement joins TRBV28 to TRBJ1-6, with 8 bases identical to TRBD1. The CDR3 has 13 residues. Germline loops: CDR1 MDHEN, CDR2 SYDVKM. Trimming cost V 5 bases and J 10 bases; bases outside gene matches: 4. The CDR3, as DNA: TGTGCCAGCAGTCTGGACAGGGTCTCACCCCTCCACTTT. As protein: CASSLDRVSPLHF.

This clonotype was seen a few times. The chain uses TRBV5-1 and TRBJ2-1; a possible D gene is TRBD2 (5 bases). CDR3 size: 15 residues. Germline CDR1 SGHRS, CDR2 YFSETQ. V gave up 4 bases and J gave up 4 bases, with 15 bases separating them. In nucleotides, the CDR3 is TGCGCCAGCAGCCCCGGACTGGACCCATACAATGAGCAGTTCTTC. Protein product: CASSPGLDPYNEQFF.

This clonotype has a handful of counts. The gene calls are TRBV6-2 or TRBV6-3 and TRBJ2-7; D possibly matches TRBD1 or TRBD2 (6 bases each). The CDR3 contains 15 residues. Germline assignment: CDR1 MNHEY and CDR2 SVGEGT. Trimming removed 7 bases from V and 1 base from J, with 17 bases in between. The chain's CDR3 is CASNKGGQRSYEQYF. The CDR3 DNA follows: TGTGCCAGCAACAAGGGAGGACAGAGATCCTACGAGCAGTACTTC.

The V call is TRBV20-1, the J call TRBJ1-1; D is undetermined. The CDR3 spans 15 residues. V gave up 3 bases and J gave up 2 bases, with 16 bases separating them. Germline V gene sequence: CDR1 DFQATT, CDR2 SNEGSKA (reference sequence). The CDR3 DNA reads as TGCAGTGCTAGGCGGTCCGCACAGACTAACACTGAAGCTTTCTTT. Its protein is CSARRSAQTNTEAFF.

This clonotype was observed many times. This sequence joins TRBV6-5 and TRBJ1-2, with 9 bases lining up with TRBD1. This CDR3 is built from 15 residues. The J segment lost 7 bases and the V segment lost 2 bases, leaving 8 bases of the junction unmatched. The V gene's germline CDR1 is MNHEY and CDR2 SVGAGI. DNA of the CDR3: TGTGCCAGCAGTTACAGAGGGGGACAGGGCCGTGGCTACACCTTC. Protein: CASSYRGGQGRGYTF.

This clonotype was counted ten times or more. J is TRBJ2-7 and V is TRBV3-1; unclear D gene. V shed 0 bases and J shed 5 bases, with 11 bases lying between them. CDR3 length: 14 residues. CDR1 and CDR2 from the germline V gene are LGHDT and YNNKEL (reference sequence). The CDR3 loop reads CASSQEMGHDEQYF. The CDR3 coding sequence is TGTGCCAGCAGCCAAGAGATGGGCCACGACGAGCAGTACTTC.

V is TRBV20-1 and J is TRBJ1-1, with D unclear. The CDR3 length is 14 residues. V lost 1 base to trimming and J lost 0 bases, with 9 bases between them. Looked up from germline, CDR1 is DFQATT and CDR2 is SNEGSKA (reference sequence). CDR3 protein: CSARVEGLNTEAFF. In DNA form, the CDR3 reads TGCAGTGCTAGAGTGGAAGGGTTGAACACTGAAGCTTTCTTT.

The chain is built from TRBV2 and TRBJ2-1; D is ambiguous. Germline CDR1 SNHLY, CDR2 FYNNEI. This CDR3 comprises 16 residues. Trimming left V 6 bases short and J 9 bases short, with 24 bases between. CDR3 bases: TGTGCCAGCAGCGCTTTATGGGATCCCTACCGAGGTGAGCAGTTCTTC. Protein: CASSALWDPYRGEQFF. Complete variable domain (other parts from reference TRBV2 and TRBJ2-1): EPEVTQTPSHQVTQMGQEVILRCVPISNHLYFYWYRQILGQKVEFLVSFYNNEISEKSEIFDDQFSVERPDGSNFTLKIRSTKLEDSAMYFCASSALWDPYRGEQFFGPGTRLTVL.

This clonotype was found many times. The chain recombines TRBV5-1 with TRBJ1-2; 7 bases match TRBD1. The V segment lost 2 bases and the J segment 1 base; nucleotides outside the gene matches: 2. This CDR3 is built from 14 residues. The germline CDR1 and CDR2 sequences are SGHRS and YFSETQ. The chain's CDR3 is CASSFTGDNYGYTF. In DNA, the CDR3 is TGCGCCAGCAGCTTCACAGGGGATAACTATGGCTACACCTTC.

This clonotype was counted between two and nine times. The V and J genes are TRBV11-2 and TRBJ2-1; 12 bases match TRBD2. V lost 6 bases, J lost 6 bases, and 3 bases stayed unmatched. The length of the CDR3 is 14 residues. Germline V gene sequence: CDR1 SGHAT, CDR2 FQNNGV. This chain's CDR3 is CASRLAGGGNEQFF. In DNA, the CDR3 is TGTGCCAGCAGGCTAGCGGGAGGGGGCAATGAGCAGTTCTTC.

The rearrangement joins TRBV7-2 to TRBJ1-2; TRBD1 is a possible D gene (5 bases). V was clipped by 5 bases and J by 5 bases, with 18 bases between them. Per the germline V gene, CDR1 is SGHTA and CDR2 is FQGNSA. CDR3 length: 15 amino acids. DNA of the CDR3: TGTGCCAGCAGCCGAGCACTACAGGAAAAGTATGGCTACACCTTC. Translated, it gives CASSRALQEKYGYTF.

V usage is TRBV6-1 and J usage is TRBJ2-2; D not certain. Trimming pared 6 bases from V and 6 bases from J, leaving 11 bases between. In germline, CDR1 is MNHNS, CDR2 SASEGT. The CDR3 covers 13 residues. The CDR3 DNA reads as TGTGCCAGCAGCCTCACATGGGCCGGGGAGCTGTTTTTT. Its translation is CASSLTWAGELFF.

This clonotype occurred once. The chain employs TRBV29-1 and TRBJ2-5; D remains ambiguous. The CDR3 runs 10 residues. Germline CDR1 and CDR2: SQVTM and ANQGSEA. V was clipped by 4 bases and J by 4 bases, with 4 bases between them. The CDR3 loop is CSVGIETQYF. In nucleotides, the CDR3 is TGCAGCGTTGGGATAGAGACCCAGTACTTC.

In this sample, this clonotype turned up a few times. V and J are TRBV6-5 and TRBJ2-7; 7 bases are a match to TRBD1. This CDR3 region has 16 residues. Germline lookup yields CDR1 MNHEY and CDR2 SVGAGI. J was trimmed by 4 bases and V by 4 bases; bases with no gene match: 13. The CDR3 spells CASSSPSRQGRYEQYF. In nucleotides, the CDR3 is TGTGCCAGCAGTTCGCCATCGAGACAGGGAAGGTACGAGCAGTACTTC.

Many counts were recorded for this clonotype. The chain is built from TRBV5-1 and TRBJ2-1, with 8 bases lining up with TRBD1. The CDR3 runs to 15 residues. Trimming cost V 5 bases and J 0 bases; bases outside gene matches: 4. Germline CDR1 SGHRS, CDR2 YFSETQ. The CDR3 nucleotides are TGCGCCAGCAGGGGCGGACAGGGCTCCTACAATGAGCAGTTCTTC. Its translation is CASRGGQGSYNEQFF.

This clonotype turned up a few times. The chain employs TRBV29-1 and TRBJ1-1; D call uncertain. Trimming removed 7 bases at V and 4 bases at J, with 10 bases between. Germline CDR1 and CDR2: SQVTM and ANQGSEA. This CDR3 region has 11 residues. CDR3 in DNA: TGCAGCGGTGCCGGGGTCACTGAAGCTTTCTTT. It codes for CSGAGVTEAFF.

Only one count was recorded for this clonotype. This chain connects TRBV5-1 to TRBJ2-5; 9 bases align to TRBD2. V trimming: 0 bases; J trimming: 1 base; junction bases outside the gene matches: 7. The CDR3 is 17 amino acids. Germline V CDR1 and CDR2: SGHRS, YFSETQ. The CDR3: CASSLGGLALVQETQYF. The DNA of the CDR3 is TGCGCCAGCAGCTTGGGGGGACTAGCTCTGGTCCAAGAGACCCAGTACTTC.

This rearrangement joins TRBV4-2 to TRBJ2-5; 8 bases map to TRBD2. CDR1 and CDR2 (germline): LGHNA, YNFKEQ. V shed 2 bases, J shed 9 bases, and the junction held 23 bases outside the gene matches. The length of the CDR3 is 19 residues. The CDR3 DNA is TGTGCCAGCAGCCAAATTCGCCGCCTTGAAGCCGGGACTAGGGGGGCCCAGTACTTC. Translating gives CASSQIRRLEAGTRGAQYF.